This T cell receptor (beta chain) emerged from a study of blood T cell repertoires in COVID-19. At the level of the study: Sources were T cells, B-cell-depleted T cells, or PBMCs; the material itself was cDNA or gDNA.

Looked up from germline, CDR1 is MGHRA and CDR2 is YSYEKL. V gave up 4 bases and J gave up 3 bases, with 11 bases separating them. This CDR3 has 14 amino acids. Clones were read by immunoSEQ multiplex PCR, and TCRdb kept only the in-frame ones, dropping some. The data hold some 120,000 clones, with 87% observed a single time. The sample consisted of peripheral blood. The rearrangement uses TRBV4-1 and TRBJ2-3, with D perhaps matching TRBD2 (6 bases). This clonotype was sampled from a woman between 45 and 65 years old with acute or convalescent COVID-19. This chain's CDR3 is CASSRRDSTDTQYF. CDR3 DNA sequence: TGCGCCAGCAGCCGAAGGGACTCTACAGATACGCAGTATTTT.